Each of the 4 T cell receptor beta chains below was sequenced from the same sample in a study of blood T cell repertoires in COVID-19. Profiled with immunoSEQ multiplex PCR; TCRdb holds only in-frame clones, not every one. The sample shows 190,000 or so clones, roughly 80% of them seen only once. The sequencing sample was made of PBMCs or T cells enriched from blood (not recorded which). These TCRs come from a man between 35 and 55 years old who had recovered from COVID-19.

The chain carries TRBV30 and TRBJ1-2; weak D call: TRBD1 (6 bases). Per the germline V gene, CDR1 is GTSNPN and CDR2 is SVGIG (reference sequence). Trimming pared 4 bases from V and 4 bases from J, leaving 13 bases between. The CDR3 is 13 amino acids. The CDR3 bases are TGTGCCTGGACCGACAGGCCCTTCTATGGCTACACCTTC. This sequence encodes CAWTDRPFYGYTF.

This clone was found a few times. The rearrangement uses TRBV30 and TRBJ1-5, with a weak D call TRBD1 (6 bases). The CDR3 runs 17 residues. The germline CDR1 and CDR2 sequences are GTSNPN and SVGIG (reference sequence). V was trimmed by 2 bases and J by 4 bases, leaving 21 bases between them. In nucleotides, the CDR3 is TGTGCCTGGAGTCGGGTCCCCTACAGGGAGAAAAATCAGCCCCAGCATTTT. Its protein is CAWSRVPYREKNQPQHF.

On this clone itself: Other DNA sequences in the same sample also yield this CDR3. The gene calls are TRBV7-2 and TRBJ1-2; possible D gene TRBD1, 5 bases. The CDR3 is made up of 13 amino acids. Germline V gives CDR1 SGHTA, CDR2 FQGNSA. V was shortened by 3 bases and J by 5 bases, with 10 bases between the two germline ends. The CDR3: CASSLGRDYGYTF. The CDR3, as DNA: TGTGCCAGCAGCTTGGGCAGGGATTATGGCTACACCTTC.

The rearrangement links TRBV3-1 (or the pseudogene TRBV3-2) to TRBJ2-3, with TRBD2 as a possible D gene (6 bases). The CDR3 extends over 15 amino acids. V lost 3 bases and J 2 bases, leaving 12 bases between the germline ends. Per the germline V gene, CDR1 is LGHDT and CDR2 is YNNKEL (reference sequence). The CDR3 nucleotides read TGTGCCAGCAGCCAGGGGGGACTTCCCACAGATACGCAGTATTTT. This translates into CASSQGGLPTDTQYF.